A single sample gave rise to the 31 T cell receptor beta chains below, sequenced in a study of neurological immune-mediated disorders. Each CDR3 protein gets one entry after TCRdb re-called the 5' RACE reads with MiXCR. The sample includes about 84,000 distinct CDR3 sequences, around 10% of them seen just once. Sequencing was carried out using PBMCs. These receptors all come from a man aged 35-49 years in good health.

This clonotype was recorded many times. V gene TRBV20-1 combines with J gene TRBJ1-1; D is unresolved. The CDR3 sequence is 13 residues long. Germline-derived CDR1 and CDR2 are DFQATT and SNEGSKA (reference sequence). V lost 4 bases to trimming and J lost 0 bases, with 9 bases between them. For the CDR3, the DNA is TGCAGTGCTACCGGTCTTATGAACACTGAAGCTTTCTTT. Translation gives CSATGLMNTEAFF.

In its sample, this clonotype was seen many times. J is TRBJ1-2 and V is TRBV28, with no clear D. The ends were cut back, 6 bases at V and 6 bases at J, with 8 bases in the middle. The CDR3 has 11 residues. Germline CDR1 and CDR2: MDHEN and SYDVKM. CDR3 in amino acids: CASRGFHGYTF. In nucleotides, the CDR3 is TGTGCCAGCAGGGGATTCCATGGCTACACCTTC.

This clonotype was found many times. The genes are TRBV3-1 and TRBJ1-1; D remains unclear. This CDR3 is built from 13 residues. The V and J ends lost 1 base and 5 bases respectively, with 8 bases between them. The V gene's germline CDR1 is LGHDT and CDR2 YNNKEL (reference sequence). In DNA form, the CDR3 reads TGTGCCAGCAGCCAAGTTACCGCTACTGAAGCTTTCTTT. It translates to CASSQVTATEAFF.

This clonotype was detected ten times or more. The V and J genes are TRBV5-5 and TRBJ2-3, with a possible D match to TRBD1 (6 bases). Germline lookup yields CDR1 SGHKS and CDR2 YYEKEE (reference sequence). The V and J ends lost 1 base and 2 bases respectively, with 8 bases between them. The CDR3 runs 14 residues. The CDR3 here is CASSLWGPTDTQYF. In DNA, the CDR3 is TGTGCCAGCAGCTTGTGGGGGCCCACAGATACGCAGTATTTT. The full variable domain, its missing parts supplied by reference TRBV5-5 and TRBJ2-3, is DAGVTQSPTHLIKTRGQQVTLRCSPISGHKSVSWYQQVLGQGPQFIFQYYEKEERGRGNFPDRFSARQFPNYSSELNVNALLLGDSALYLCASSLWGPTDTQYFGPGTRLTVL.

Many counts were recorded for this clonotype. The chain recombines TRBV20-1 with TRBJ2-7, with 12 nucleotides matching TRBD1. The trim removed 6 bases at V and 9 bases at J, leaving 15 bases unmatched. Germline assignment: CDR1 DFQATT and CDR2 SNEGSKA (reference sequence). The CDR3 runs to 15 residues. CDR3 protein: CSAVSSGTGGSGQYF. The CDR3 bases are TGCAGTGCAGTGAGCTCCGGGACAGGGGGCAGTGGGCAGTACTTC.

This clonotype was seen ten or more times. The J gene is TRBJ1-1, the V gene TRBV5-1, with a tentative D call TRBD1 (5 bases). The CDR3 spans 14 residues. V dropped 0 bases and J dropped 3 bases, with 9 bases sitting between them. The germline CDR1 and CDR2 sequences are SGHRS and YFSETQ. In nucleotides, the CDR3 is TGCGCCAGCAGCTTGGCTGGAGGGGACACTGAAGCTTTCTTT. Amino acid sequence: CASSLAGGDTEAFF.

This clonotype was detected many times. CDR3 protein: CASSPGLAGNAARYNEQFF. The DNA for the CDR3 is TGTGCCAGTAGTCCGGGACTAGCGGGGAATGCCGCCCGGTACAATGAGCAGTTCTTC. V gene TRBV19 combines with J gene TRBJ2-1, with 13 bases identical to TRBD2. The germline gives CDR1 LNHDA, CDR2 SQIVND (reference sequence). Losses at the gene ends were 5 bases for V and 4 bases for J; bases not matched to a gene: 14. This CDR3 is 19 amino acids long.

This clonotype was counted ten times or more. The chain links TRBV14 to TRBJ2-1; 10 bases align to TRBD2. This CDR3 has 16 residues. V was pared by 3 bases and J by 4 bases, with 6 bases of the junction left unmatched. Germline V gene data show CDR1 as SGHDN and CDR2 as FVKESK. This CDR3 reads CASSHVTSGVYNEQFF. CDR3 bases: TGTGCCAGCAGCCATGTTACTAGCGGGGTTTACAATGAGCAGTTCTTC.

This clonotype was recorded many times. CDR3 protein: CASSPAGAKNIQYF. In nucleotides, the CDR3 is TGTGCCAGCAGCCCGGCGGGGGCCAAAAACATTCAGTACTTC. The chain combines TRBV7-2 with TRBJ2-4; maybe TRBD2 (6 bases). In germline, CDR1 is SGHTA, CDR2 FQGNSA. Trimming left V 5 bases short and J 1 base short, with 9 bases between. The CDR3 consists of 14 residues.

This clonotype showed up just a few times. The rearrangement links TRBV3-1 to TRBJ2-1; 12 bases line up with TRBD2. Trimming removed 0 bases from V and 5 bases from J; junction bases left unmatched: 8. Germline CDR1 is LGHDT and CDR2 is YNNKEL (reference sequence). This CDR3 region has 18 residues. The CDR3 DNA sequence: TGTGCCAGCAGCCAAGACCTAGCGGGGGGGCCGATACACAATGAGCAGTTCTTC. It yields the protein CASSQDLAGGPIHNEQFF.

This clonotype was found many times. The genes are TRBV7-2 and TRBJ2-3; D gene ambiguous. V was trimmed by 3 bases and J by 10 bases, leaving 8 bases between them. The CDR3 runs 11 residues. Per the germline V gene, CDR1 is SGHTA and CDR2 is FQGNSA. The CDR3 DNA follows: TGTGCCAGCAGCTTGGGGATCGCGCAGTATTTT. Protein sequence: CASSLGIAQYF.

The chain links TRBV5-1 to TRBJ2-3; 7 nucleotides align to TRBD1. The CDR3 has 14 amino acids. The trim removed 9 bases at V and 4 bases at J, leaving 11 bases unmatched. From germline, CDR1 is SGHRS and CDR2 YFSETQ. CDR3 nucleotides: TGCGCCATCAGGCCCGGGACAGATCCAGATACGCAGTATTTT. The encoded protein is CAIRPGTDPDTQYF.

There are many counts of this clonotype. V usage is TRBV11-2 and J usage is TRBJ2-5; 7 nucleotides align to TRBD2. Germline CDR1 is SGHAT and CDR2 is FQNNGV. The CDR3 totals 17 residues. V shed 0 bases, J shed 2 bases, and the junction held 9 bases outside the gene matches. The CDR3: CASSLERRPSGQETQYF. In nucleotides, the CDR3 is TGTGCCAGCAGCTTAGAACGGCGGCCTAGCGGACAAGAGACCCAGTACTTC.

Comment on this clonotype: Since a much larger clone is just one base distant, this may be a read error. This sequence joins TRBV11-2 and TRBJ2-7, with D perhaps matching TRBD1 (6 bases). Trimming pared 0 bases from V and 5 bases from J, leaving 20 bases between. Germline-derived CDR1 and CDR2 are SGHAT and FQNNGV. The CDR3 sequence is 17 residues long. For the CDR3, the DNA is TGTGCCAGCAGCTTAGATTTGAGCAACAGGGAATCCCACGAGCAGTACTTC. Translating it yields CASSLDLSNRESHEQYF.

In this sample, this clonotype turned up many times. V usage is TRBV2 and J usage is TRBJ2-5, with D possibly being TRBD1 (5 bases). The CDR3 sequence is 12 residues long. CDR1 and CDR2 (germline): SNHLY, FYNNEI. Trimming took off 7 bases at V and 5 bases at J, with 11 bases between the two ends. For the CDR3, the DNA is TGTGCCAGCAAGGGGTCTGATGAGACCCAGTACTTC. Translated: CASKGSDETQYF.

The V call is TRBV12-3 or TRBV12-4, the J call TRBJ2-2; TRBD1 agrees at 7 bases. The CDR3 consists of 14 residues. The CDR3 reads CTTLRQGNSGELFF. The DNA of the CDR3 is TGTACCACCTTGAGACAGGGTAACTCCGGGGAGCTGTTTTTT.

This clonotype was observed at least ten times. V usage is TRBV7-2 and J usage is TRBJ2-7; D remains unclear. The CDR3 sequence is 14 residues long. Trimming removed 1 base from V and 2 bases from J, with 9 bases in between. Germline V lookup: CDR1 SGHTA, CDR2 FQGNSA. The CDR3 DNA reads TGTGCCAGCAGCTTAGGGCCGACCGCCTACGAGCAGTACTTC. Translating it yields CASSLGPTAYEQYF.

This clonotype was recorded many times. V is TRBV24-1 and J is TRBJ1-2; 10 bases line up with TRBD1. CDR3 length equals 17 residues. V shed 3 bases and J 2 bases; nucleotides not matched to a gene: 8. Germline lookup yields CDR1 KGHDR and CDR2 SFDVKD. Written as DNA, the CDR3 is TGTGCCACCAGTGATCGTCCCGGACAGGGGGTGAACTATGGCTACACCTTC. Residues: CATSDRPGQGVNYGYTF.

This clonotype appeared many times. V is TRBV7-2 and J is TRBJ2-1; 9 nucleotides match TRBD2. V trimming: 7 bases; J trimming: 3 bases; junction bases outside the gene matches: 4. CDR1 is SGHTA, CDR2 FQGNSA, per germline. The CDR3 has 14 amino acids. The CDR3 DNA sequence: TGTGCCAGCACCCTAGCGGGATTCTACAATGAGCAGTTCTTC. Protein product: CASTLAGFYNEQFF.

This clonotype has a count of ten or more. The V call is TRBV15, the J call TRBJ2-3, with 8 bases identical to TRBD2. This CDR3 is built from 14 residues. In germline, CDR1 is LNHNV, CDR2 YYDKDF (reference sequence). The V and J ends lost 5 bases and 1 base, in that order; junction bases with no gene match: 2. This chain's CDR3 is CATSLGGGTDTQYF. The CDR3 nucleotides are TGTGCCACCAGCCTCGGGGGGGGCACAGATACGCAGTATTTT.

This clonotype was observed many times. This chain uses TRBV19 with TRBJ2-1, with D tentatively TRBD2 (6 bases). Germline CDR1 reads LNHDA; CDR2 reads SQIVND (reference sequence). The CDR3 sequence is 14 residues long. The V and J ends lost 3 bases and 6 bases respectively, with 12 bases between them. The CDR3 protein is CASSIQRAPNEQFF. The CDR3 bases are TGTGCCAGTAGTATCCAGCGGGCCCCCAATGAGCAGTTCTTC. Full variable domain (rest looked up from reference TRBV19 and TRBJ2-1): DGGITQSPKYLFRKEGQNVTLSCEQNLNHDAMYWYRQDPGQGLRLIYYSQIVNDFQKGDIAEGYSVSREKKESFPLTVTSAQKNPTAFYLCASSIQRAPNEQFFGPGTRLTVL.

This clonotype was counted ten times or more. V is TRBV29-1 and J is TRBJ1-1; weak D call: TRBD1 (5 bases). Trimming cost V 3 bases and J 5 bases, with 10 bases left between them. CDR3 length: 12 amino acids. Germline-derived CDR1 and CDR2 are SQVTM and ANQGSEA. CDR3 sequence reads: CSVDHRGTEAFF. In nucleotides, the CDR3 is TGCAGCGTTGACCACCGGGGGACTGAAGCTTTCTTT.

Ten or more counts support this clonotype. The chain carries TRBV28 and TRBJ2-1; perhaps D is TRBD1 or TRBD2 (6 bases each). The V gene lost 5 bases and the J gene lost 4 bases, with 18 bases spanning the gap. The CDR3 runs 16 residues. Germline lookup yields CDR1 MDHEN and CDR2 SYDVKM. The CDR3 spells CASSLYEGGKYNEQFF. The CDR3, as DNA: TGTGCCAGCAGTCTATACGAGGGGGGAAAGTACAATGAGCAGTTCTTC.

This clonotype was detected many times. The rearrangement joins TRBV20-1 to TRBJ2-7, with D uncertain. The CDR3 extends over 14 amino acids. With 6 bases removed from V and 3 bases from J, the gap between germline ends came to 18 bases. Germline assignment: CDR1 DFQATT and CDR2 SNEGSKA (reference sequence). The CDR3 spells CSASPVIGGYEQYF. The CDR3 DNA sequence: TGCAGTGCGAGCCCCGTGATAGGCGGCTACGAGCAGTACTTC.

In its sample, this clonotype was seen many times. The chain recombines TRBV29-1 with TRBJ2-5, with D possibly TRBD2 on 5 matching bases. The V end was cut by 6 bases, the J end by 1 base, with 15 bases between. There are 14 residues in the CDR3. Germline CDR1 and CDR2: SQVTM and ANQGSEA. CDR3 DNA sequence: TGCAGCGTGACCCCGACGGCGGGCCAAGAGACCCAGTACTTC. Encoded protein: CSVTPTAGQETQYF.

Many counts were recorded for this clonotype. The chain recombines TRBV20-1 with TRBJ1-5, with a possible D match to TRBD1 (6 bases). CDR3 length: 12 amino acids. V was trimmed by 5 bases and J by 4 bases, leaving 9 bases between them. CDR1 is DFQATT, CDR2 SNEGSKA, per germline (reference sequence). CDR3 region: CSAYRENQPQHF. The CDR3 DNA reads TGCAGTGCTTACAGGGAAAATCAGCCCCAGCATTTT.

This clonotype was seen ten or more times. The rearrangement joins TRBV11-1 to TRBJ2-7; the match to TRBD1 covers 9 bases. From germline, CDR1 is SGHAT and CDR2 FQDESV (reference sequence). J lost 5 bases, V lost 2 bases, and 7 bases had no gene match. The CDR3 loop spans 15 amino acids. The CDR3 coding sequence is TGTGCCAGCAGCTTACCGGGACAGGGTGCCCACGAGCAGTACTTC. Translated: CASSLPGQGAHEQYF.

This clonotype was found many times. The chain is built from TRBV7-2 and TRBJ2-4; unclear D gene. The CDR3 has 17 amino acids. CDR1 is SGHTA and CDR2 is FQGNSA in the germline V gene. V was cut by 4 bases and J by 0 bases, with 16 bases left in between. DNA of the CDR3: TGTGCCAGCAGCTCCCCGGTGGTCGGTTTAGCCAAAAACATTCAGTACTTC. It translates to CASSSPVVGLAKNIQYF.

This clonotype was observed many times. The genes are TRBV18 and TRBJ2-2; D uncertain. Trimming removed 1 base from V and 1 base from J, with 10 bases in between. Germline values: CDR1 KGHSH, CDR2 LQKENI. The CDR3 spans 16 residues. The CDR3 DNA reads as TGTGCCAGCTCACCACTCGCAGGTCTGAACACCGGGGAGCTGTTTTTT. Its translation is CASSPLAGLNTGELFF. Drawing the rest from reference TRBV18 and TRBJ2-2, the complete variable domain is NAGVMQNPRHLVRRRGQEARLRCSPMKGHSHVYWYRQLPEEGLKFMVYLQKENIIDESGMPKERFSAEFPKEGPSILRIQQVVRGDSAAYFCASSPLAGLNTGELFFGEGSRLTVL.

This clonotype was observed many times. The rearrangement links TRBV30 to TRBJ1-1, with a tentative D call TRBD1 (5 bases). There are 13 residues in the CDR3. Trimming took off 1 base at V and 6 bases at J, with 12 bases between the two ends. CDR1 is GTSNPN and CDR2 is SVGIG in the germline V gene (reference sequence). The CDR3 sequence: CAWSAGRLAEAFF. The CDR3 DNA reads TGTGCCTGGAGTGCAGGGCGTCTCGCTGAAGCTTTCTTT.

This clonotype was picked up many times. V and J are TRBV5-1 and TRBJ2-2, with D perhaps TRBD2 (6 bases). Trimming removed 0 bases at V and 3 bases at J, with 18 bases between. Germline V gives CDR1 SGHRS, CDR2 YFSETQ. CDR3 size: 18 residues. CDR3 loop: CASSLAGTAGTHTGELFF. The CDR3 DNA reads as TGCGCCAGCAGCTTGGCGGGGACTGCCGGGACTCACACCGGGGAGCTGTTTTTT.